These T cell receptor beta chains were read from a single sample in a study of T cell changes during pregnancy in multiple sclerosis. The table came from immunoSEQ multiplex PCR; TCRdb's copy has only in-frame clones and leaves some out. The table shows around 110,000 clones, with roughly nine tenths occurring only once. Sequencing was performed on peripheral blood, taken before pregnancy. These receptors were obtained from a female donor with multiple sclerosis, enrolled in a pregnancy study. Each CDR3 is given with its conserved first and last residue.

v_gene,j_gene,CDR3aa
TRBV19,TRBJ2-2,CASSIWAGSGELFF
TRBV5-4,TRBJ2-2,CASSWDSYTGELFF
TRBV27,TRBJ1-4,CASSLAQGNEKLFF
TRBV7-8,TRBJ2-1,CASSAGGGHNEQFF
TRBV5-4,TRBJ1-5,CASSQGQGNDQPQHF
TRBV19,TRBJ2-7,CASSTAPQGGEQYF
TRBV9,TRBJ2-2,CASTLLAGGLETGELFF
TRBV6-6,TRBJ1-3,CASSLGTSYGNTIYF
TRBV28,TRBJ2-1,CASSWADRGSYNEQFF
TRBV28,TRBJ1-2,CASSRGQINYGYTF
TRBV7-2,TRBJ1-2,CASSQLQGGYGYTF
TRBV20-1,TRBJ1-5,CSARAGESQHF
TRBV7-9,TRBJ2-3,CASSLERGTDTQYF
TRBV6-5,TRBJ1-1,CASSYSKRVNTEAFF
TRBV6-1,TRBJ2-2,CAGRGTLTGELFF
TRBV7-2,TRBJ1-4,CASSLGQGVGMKKLFF
TRBV4-2,TRBJ1-5,CASSQIGTGRNQPQHF
TRBV2,TRBJ1-6,CASKPTETNSPLHF
TRBV28,TRBJ2-5,CASSLLGVKKETQYF
TRBV7-2,TRBJ1-5,CASSDTGAGQPQHF
TRBV4-2,TRBJ2-6,CASSQVMVAGPSGANVLTF
TRBV28,TRBJ1-6,CASSLAGGSPLHF